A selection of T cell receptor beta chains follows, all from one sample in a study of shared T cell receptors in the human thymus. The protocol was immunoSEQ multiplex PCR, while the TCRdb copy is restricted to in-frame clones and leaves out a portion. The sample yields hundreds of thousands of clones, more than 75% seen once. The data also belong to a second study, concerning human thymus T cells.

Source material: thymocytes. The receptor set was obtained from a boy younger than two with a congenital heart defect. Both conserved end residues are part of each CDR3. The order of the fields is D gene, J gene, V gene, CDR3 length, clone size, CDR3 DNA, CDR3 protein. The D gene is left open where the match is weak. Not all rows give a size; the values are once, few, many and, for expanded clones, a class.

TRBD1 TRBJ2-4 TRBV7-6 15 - TGTGCCAGCAGCTTGGGACAGGGAGGCAAAAACATTCAGTACTTC CASSLGQGGKNIQYF
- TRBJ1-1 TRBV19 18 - TGTGCCAGTAGTATTCGTCAGGGGTCGGCGATAATGAACACTGAAGCTTTCTTT CASSIRQGSAIMNTEAFF
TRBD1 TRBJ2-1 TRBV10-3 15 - TGTGCCATCAGTGAGTCGAAAGGGACAGCCAATGAGCAGTTCTTC CAISESKGTANEQFF
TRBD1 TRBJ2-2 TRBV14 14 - TGTGCCAGCAGCCAACCGGGACAGGCTGGGGAGCTGTTTTTT CASSQPGQAGELFF
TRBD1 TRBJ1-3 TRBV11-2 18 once TGTGCCAGCTCCAAAGCCGGGACAGGGGCCAACTCTGGAAACACCATATATTTT CASSKAGTGANSGNTIYF
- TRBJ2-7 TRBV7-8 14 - TGTGCCAGCACCCCGTGGACTTCTCTCTACGAGCAGTACTTC CASTPWTSLYEQYF
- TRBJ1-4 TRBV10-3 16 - TGTGCCATCAGTGGAGGACAAACCCCAACTAATGAAAAACTGTTTTTT CAISGGQTPTNEKLFF
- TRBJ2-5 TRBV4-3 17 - TGCGCCAGCAGCCAAGTTGGTGTTGGCGGGGCCGGGGAGACCCAGTACTTC CASSQVGVGGAGETQYF
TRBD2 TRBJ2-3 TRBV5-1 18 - TGCGCCAGCAGCTCCACCGGACTAGCGGGATCTAGCACAGATACGCAGTATTTT CASSSTGLAGSSTDTQYF
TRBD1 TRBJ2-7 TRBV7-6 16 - TGTGCCAGCAGCTTAGCCCCCATAACAGGGGCCTACGAGCAGTACTTC CASSLAPITGAYEQYF
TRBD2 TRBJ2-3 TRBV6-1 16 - TGTGCCAGCAGTGGAGGGACTAGCGGAAGCACAGATACGCAGTATTTT CASSGGTSGSTDTQYF
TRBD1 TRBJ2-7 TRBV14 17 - TGTGCCAGCAGCCAAGATTTTGCTCGGGACAGTCCTTACGAGCAGTACTTC CASSQDFARDSPYEQYF
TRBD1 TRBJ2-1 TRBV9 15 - TGTGCCAGCAGCAAAGGGACAGGGTATACGAGTGAGCAGTTCTTC CASSKGTGYTSEQFF
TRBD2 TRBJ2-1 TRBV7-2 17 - TGTGCCAGCAGCTTAGTCTACCGCGGGGGGGCCGTTAATGAGCAGTTCTTC CASSLVYRGGAVNEQFF
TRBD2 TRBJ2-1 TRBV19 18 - TGTGCCAGTAGTGAACCCGGGACTAGCGGGGGGGCCGCGAATGAGCAGTTCTTC CASSEPGTSGGAANEQFF
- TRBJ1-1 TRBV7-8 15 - TGTGCCAGCAGCCCCGCGGACAGTTGGAACACTGAAGCTTTCTTT CASSPADSWNTEAFF
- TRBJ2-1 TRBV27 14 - TGTGCCAGCAGTTTCAAAACAGGTTACAATGAGCAGTTCTTC CASSFKTGYNEQFF
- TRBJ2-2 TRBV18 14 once TGTGCCAGCTCACCTAGAACAGGAACCGGGGAGCTGTTTTTT CASSPRTGTGELFF
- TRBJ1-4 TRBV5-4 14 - TGTGCCAGCAGCTTGTCGGGGGCTAATGAAAAACTGTTTTTT CASSLSGANEKLFF
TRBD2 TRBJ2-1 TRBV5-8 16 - TGTGCCAGCAGCACAGGGACTAGCGGGGGTTACAATGAGCAGTTCTTC CASSTGTSGGYNEQFF